Here is one T cell receptor (beta chain) with its context. This clonotype was picked up many times. Its antigen remains undetermined. Base qualities were left out, and no much larger clone turns up one base away. RNA was isolated from bulk unsorted tissue, and RNA quality was assessed with a NanoDrop ND-1000 and an Agilent 2100. Newly diagnosed lung cancer patients without prior chemotherapy who had been admitted for thoracic surgery in China between August and November 2014 were enrolled as donors. Patients with previous radiotherapy or chemotherapy, or with another concurrent cancer, were excluded from the study. Surgical tissue pieces of about 1-2.1 cm3 were preserved in RNAlater solution and stored at -80 °C until use. V is shortened by 2 bases, J by 4 bases, and the region joining them spans 12 bases. From a lookup of the germline V gene, CDR1 and CDR2 are SGHAT and FQNNGV. The CDR3 covers 14 residues, taking in both the cysteine and the phenylalanine. CDR3 DNA is the only sequence kept; it has 42 bases, read in frame from the first base.

The sample is drawn from a study of tumor and adjacent non-tumor tissue in lung cancer (dated by TCRdb to about 2018). Concerning the study at large: The cohort included 12 adenocarcinoma, a couple of squamous cell carcinoma and 1 small cell lung cancer patients. The 15 or so patients were aged 31 to 76 years, included around ten men and 5 women, and had TNM stage I to III disease. TCRbeta CDR3 sequencing was performed on around 30 paired specimens, with one tumor sample and one normal lung sample collected per patient. The study compared bulk TCRbeta repertoires from lung tumor tissue and matched distant non-tumor lung tissue of about 14 lung cancer patients. In total, sequencing yielded over 95 million productive TCRbeta reads, which works out to an average of approximately 4 million reads per sample. General study outcomes and caveats: Peripheral blood was not sequenced, so blood TCRbeta repertoires in these lung cancer patients were not examined. The sequencing platform is not named in the methods, and unique molecular identifiers are not mentioned. A significantly larger cumulative share of the repertoire was made up by the top 100 clones in normal lung than in tumor tissue. Tumor tissue showed significantly greater TCR diversity (inverse Simpson) than normal lung tissue (approximately 400 vs 170, P = 0.0075, Mann-Whitney U test). Significantly higher TCR diversity was found in younger patients, and higher tumor TCR diversity was associated with shorter overall and disease-free survival. Only approximately 16 patients were included in the cohort, and the need for larger samples and more detailed clinical data was noted by the authors.

To prepare the library, multiplex PCR was applied. Sequencing instrument: Illumina HiSeq 2500. Following protocols modified from ARM-PCR, the researchers constructed TCRbeta libraries through three rounds of nested PCR with primers (Table S4). PCR products of 200-500 bp were gel-excised and purified with the QIAquick gel extraction kit before sequencing. As for the authors' bioinformatics: Trimmomatic was used to clean the reads, FLASH merged the cleaned reads into complete CDR3 sequences, and MiTCR assigned the sequences to V(D)J germline segments. VDJtools was used to compute clonal diversity as the inverse Simpson's index. In-frame sequences lacking a premature stop codon were counted as productive reads. The public sequencing data were trimmed at Q25 with fastp and processed into clonotypes with MiXCR by TCRdb, which kept only in-frame beta chains. Identical CDR3 proteins give one entry, which carries the most common genes and DNA. The V and J calls, along with clone size, are taken from TCRdb and not from the paper's own processing. Counted in this sample were some 200,000 distinct CDR3 sequences; 71% of them appeared once. Clones ranked in the top ten supply approximately 26% of the sample.

Sequenced material: lung tumor tissue. This TCR was recovered from a man aged 60 to 75 with non-small cell lung cancer. The receptor chain draws on TRBV11-2 and TRBJ2-7; the D element could tentatively be TRBD1 or TRBD2, as 6 bases agree for each. The CDR3 has the sequence CASSLSRGRYEQYF. The nucleotide sequence is given as TGTGCCAGCAGCTTAAGTCGGGGGCGTTACGAGCAGTACTTC.